The clone carrying this TCR beta chain was found once. The antigen remains undetermined. This PCR relied on a set of 60 Vbeta primers and 13 Jbeta primers. Here immunoSEQ multiplex PCR was the method, and the copy in TCRdb shows in-frame clones only, minus some. Here the sample spans approximately 150,000 clones, under 90% being singletons. The data belong to a study of cytomegalovirus exposure and HLA in healthy donors. Study-level findings and limits: Presence/absence analyses rested on an assumption that sequencing depth was roughly uniform across donors.

The V gene's germline CDR1 is LGHNA and CDR2 YSLEER. V shed 4 bases, J shed 3 bases, and the junction held 5 bases outside the gene matches. The CDR3 totals 14 residues. Input material: PBMCs. The chain combines TRBV4-3 with TRBJ2-7, with 8 bases aligning to TRBD2. The TCR was taken from a male donor in good health and CMV-seronegative. CDR3 residues: CASSPTSEYYEQYF. The CDR3 nucleotides are TGCGCCAGCAGCCCGACTAGCGAATACTACGAGCAGTACTTC.